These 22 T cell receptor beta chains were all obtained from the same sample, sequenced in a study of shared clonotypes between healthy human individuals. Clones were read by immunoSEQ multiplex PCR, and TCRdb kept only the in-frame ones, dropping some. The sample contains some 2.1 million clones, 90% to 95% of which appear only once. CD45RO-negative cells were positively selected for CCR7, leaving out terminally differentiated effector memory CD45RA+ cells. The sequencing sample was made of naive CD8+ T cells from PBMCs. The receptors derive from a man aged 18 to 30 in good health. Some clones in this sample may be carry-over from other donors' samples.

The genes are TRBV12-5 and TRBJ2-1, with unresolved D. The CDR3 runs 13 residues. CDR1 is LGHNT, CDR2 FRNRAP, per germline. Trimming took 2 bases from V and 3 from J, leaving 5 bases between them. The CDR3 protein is CASGLTLYNEQFF. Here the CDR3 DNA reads TGTGCTAGTGGTTTGACTCTCTACAATGAGCAGTTCTTC. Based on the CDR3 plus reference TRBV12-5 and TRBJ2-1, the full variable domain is DARVTQTPRHKVTEMGQEVTMRCQPILGHNTVFWYRQTMMQGLELLAYFRNRAPLDDSGMPKDRFSAEMPDATLATLKIQPSEPRDSAVYFCASGLTLYNEQFFGPGTRLTVL.

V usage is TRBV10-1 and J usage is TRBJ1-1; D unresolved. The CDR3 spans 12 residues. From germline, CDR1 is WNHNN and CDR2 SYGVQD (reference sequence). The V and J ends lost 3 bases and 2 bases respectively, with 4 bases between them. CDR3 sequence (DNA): TGCGCCAGCAGTGATCATAACACTGAAGCTTTCTTT. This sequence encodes CASSDHNTEAFF.

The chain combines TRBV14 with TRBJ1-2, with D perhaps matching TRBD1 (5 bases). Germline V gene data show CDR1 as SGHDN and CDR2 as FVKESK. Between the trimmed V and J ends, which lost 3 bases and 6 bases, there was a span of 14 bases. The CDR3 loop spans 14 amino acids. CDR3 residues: CASSQYGTHDGYTF. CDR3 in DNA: TGTGCCAGCAGCCAGTACGGGACTCATGATGGCTACACCTTC.

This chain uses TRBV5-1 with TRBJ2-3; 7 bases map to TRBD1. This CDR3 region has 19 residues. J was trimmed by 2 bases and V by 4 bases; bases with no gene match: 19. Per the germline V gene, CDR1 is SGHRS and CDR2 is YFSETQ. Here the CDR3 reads CASSPPTVRQGTITDTQYF. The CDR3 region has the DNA TGCGCCAGCAGCCCCCCGACCGTCCGACAGGGAACTATCACAGATACGCAGTATTTT.

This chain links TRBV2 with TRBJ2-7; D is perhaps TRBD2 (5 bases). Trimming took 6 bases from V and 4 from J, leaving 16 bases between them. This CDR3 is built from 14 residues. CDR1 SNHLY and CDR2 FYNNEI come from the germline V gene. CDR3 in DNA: TGTGCCAGCAGGGACGGGATGGGTGGATACGAGCAGTACTTC. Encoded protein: CASRDGMGGYEQYF.

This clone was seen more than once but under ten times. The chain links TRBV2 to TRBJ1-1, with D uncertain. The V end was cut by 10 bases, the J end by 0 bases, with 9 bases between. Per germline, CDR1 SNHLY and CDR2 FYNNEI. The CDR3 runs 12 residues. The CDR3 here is CANDGLNTEAFF. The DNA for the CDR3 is TGTGCCAACGACGGATTGAACACTGAAGCTTTCTTT. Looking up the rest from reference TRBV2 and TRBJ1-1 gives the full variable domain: EPEVTQTPSHQVTQMGQEVILRCVPISNHLYFYWYRQILGQKVEFLVSFYNNEISEKSEIFDDQFSVERPDGSNFTLKIRSTKLEDSAMYFCANDGLNTEAFFGQGTRLTVV.

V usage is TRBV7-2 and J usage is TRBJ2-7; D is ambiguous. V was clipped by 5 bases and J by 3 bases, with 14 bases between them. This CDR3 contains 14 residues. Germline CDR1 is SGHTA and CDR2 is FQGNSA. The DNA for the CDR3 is TGTGCCAGCAGCCCTGCCAGCTGGGGCTACGAGCAGTACTTC. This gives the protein CASSPASWGYEQYF.

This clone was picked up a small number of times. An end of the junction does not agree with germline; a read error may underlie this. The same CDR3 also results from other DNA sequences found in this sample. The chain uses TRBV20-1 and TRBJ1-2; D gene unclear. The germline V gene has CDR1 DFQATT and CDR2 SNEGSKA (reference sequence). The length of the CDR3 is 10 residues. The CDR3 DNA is TGCAGTGCTCGAGACTATGGCTACACCTTC. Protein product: CSARDYGYTF.

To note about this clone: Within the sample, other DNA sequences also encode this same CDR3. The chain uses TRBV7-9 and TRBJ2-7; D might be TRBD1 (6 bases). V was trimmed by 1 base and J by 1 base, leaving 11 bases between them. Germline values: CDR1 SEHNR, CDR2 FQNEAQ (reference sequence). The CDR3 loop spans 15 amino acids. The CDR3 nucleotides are TGTGCCAGCAGCTTAGGCCAGGGGATTTCCTACGAGCAGTACTTC. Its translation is CASSLGQGISYEQYF.

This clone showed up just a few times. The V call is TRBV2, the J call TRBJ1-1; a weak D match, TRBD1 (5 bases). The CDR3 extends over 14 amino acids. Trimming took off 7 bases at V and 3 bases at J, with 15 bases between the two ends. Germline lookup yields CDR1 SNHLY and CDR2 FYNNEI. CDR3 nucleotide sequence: TGTGCCAGCATGCCAAGGGACCGCGACACTGAAGCTTTCTTT. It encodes CASMPRDRDTEAFF.

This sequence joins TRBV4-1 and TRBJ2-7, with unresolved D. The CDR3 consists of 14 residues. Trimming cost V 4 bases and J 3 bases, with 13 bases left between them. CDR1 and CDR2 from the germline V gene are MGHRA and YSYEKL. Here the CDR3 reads CASSPSQTYYEQYF. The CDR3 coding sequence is TGCGCCAGCAGCCCCAGTCAGACTTACTACGAGCAGTACTTC.

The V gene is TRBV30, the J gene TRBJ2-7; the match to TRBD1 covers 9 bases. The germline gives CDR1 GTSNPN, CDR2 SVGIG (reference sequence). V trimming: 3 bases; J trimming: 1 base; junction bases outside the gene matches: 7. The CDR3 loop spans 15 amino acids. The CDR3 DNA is TGTGCCTGGAGAGTGGGACAGGGATGGTCCTACGAGCAGTACTTC. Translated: CAWRVGQGWSYEQYF.

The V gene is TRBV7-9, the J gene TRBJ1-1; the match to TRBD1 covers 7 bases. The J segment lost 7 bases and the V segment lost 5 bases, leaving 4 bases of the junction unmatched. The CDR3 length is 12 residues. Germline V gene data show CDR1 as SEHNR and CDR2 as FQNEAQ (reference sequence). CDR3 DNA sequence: TGTGCCAGCAGCATACAGGGGATTGAAGCTTTCTTT. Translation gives CASSIQGIEAFF.

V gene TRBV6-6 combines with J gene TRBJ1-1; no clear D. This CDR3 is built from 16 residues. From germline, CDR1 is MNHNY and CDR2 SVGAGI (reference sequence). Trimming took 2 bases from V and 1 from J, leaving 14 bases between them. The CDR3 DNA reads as TGTGCCAGCAGTTACGGTCTATTAACAAGGAACACTGAAGCTTTCTTT. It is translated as CASSYGLLTRNTEAFF.

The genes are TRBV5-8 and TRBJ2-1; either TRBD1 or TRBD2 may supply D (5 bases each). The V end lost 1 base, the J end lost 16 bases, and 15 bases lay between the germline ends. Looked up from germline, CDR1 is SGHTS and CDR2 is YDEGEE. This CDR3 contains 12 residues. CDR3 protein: CASSLFGTATFF. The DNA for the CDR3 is TGTGCCAGCAGCTTGTTTGGGACCGCAACATTCTTC.

The CDR3 region has the DNA TGTGCCAGCAGCTTGGACAGCAGGGCAACGGATACAGCAGGATCCTACGAGCAGTACTTC. Amino acid sequence: CASSLDSRATDTAGSYEQYF. The V gene is TRBV5-4, the J gene TRBJ2-7; possibly TRBD1 for D (5 bases). The CDR3 is made up of 20 amino acids. Germline V gives CDR1 SGHNT, CDR2 YYREEE (reference sequence). V was cut by 0 bases and J by 1 base, with 26 bases left in between.

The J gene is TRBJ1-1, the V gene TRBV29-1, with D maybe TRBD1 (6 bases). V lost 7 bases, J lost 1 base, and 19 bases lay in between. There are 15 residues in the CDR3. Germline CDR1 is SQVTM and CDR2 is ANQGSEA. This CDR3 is CSAEGGVAANTEAFF. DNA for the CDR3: TGCAGCGCAGAGGGGGGTGTGGCAGCGAACACTGAAGCTTTCTTT.

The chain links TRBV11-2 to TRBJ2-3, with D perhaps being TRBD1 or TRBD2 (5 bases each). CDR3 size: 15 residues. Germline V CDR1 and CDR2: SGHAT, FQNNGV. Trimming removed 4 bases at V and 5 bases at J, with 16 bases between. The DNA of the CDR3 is TGTGCCAGCAGCTACCGGGACCGGAGTATAGATACGCAGTATTTT. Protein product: CASSYRDRSIDTQYF.

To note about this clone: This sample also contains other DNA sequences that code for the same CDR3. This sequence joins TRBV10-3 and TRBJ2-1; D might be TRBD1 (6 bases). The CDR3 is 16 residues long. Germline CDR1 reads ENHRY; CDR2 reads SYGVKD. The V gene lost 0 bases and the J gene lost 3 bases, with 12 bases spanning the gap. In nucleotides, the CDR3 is TGTGCCATCAGTGAGTCGCAGGGGCCGATCTACAATGAGCAGTTCTTC. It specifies CAISESQGPIYNEQFF.

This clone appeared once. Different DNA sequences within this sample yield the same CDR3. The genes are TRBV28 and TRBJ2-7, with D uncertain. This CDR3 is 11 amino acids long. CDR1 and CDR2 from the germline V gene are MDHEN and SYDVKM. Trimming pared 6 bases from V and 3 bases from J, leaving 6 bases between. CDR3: CASSSIYEQYF. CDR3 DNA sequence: TGTGCCAGCAGCAGTATCTACGAGCAGTACTTC.

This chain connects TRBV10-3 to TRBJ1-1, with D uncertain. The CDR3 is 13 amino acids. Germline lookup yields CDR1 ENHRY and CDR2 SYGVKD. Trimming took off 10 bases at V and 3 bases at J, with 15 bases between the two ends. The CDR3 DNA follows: TGTGCCACCCGGGAGATGGGTTACACTGAAGCTTTCTTT. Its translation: CATREMGYTEAFF.

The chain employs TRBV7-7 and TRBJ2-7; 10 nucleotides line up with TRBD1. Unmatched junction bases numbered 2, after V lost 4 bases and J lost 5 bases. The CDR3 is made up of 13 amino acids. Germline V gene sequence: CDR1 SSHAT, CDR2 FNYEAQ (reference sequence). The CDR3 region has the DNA TGTGCCAGCAGCTCGGACAGGGGGGACGAGCAGTACTTC. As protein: CASSSDRGDEQYF.